Listed here are 32 T cell receptor beta chains from one sample, sequenced in a study of PD-L1 blockade in urothelial cancer. Only in-frame clones appear in the TCRdb table, and some are missing; sequencing was by immunoSEQ multiplex PCR. This sample carries about 39,000 clones, approximately 90% of them seen once, and the ten largest clones take about 1.9%. Sequencing used PBMCs, obtained around atezolizumab (anti-PD-L1) treatment. Every receptor here comes from a man aged 55 to 70 with urothelial cancer.

The CDR3 DNA reads TGTGCCAGCAGCTTAGTGGGGCAGAATTCACCCCTCCACTTT. Protein product: CASSLVGQNSPLHF. V gene TRBV11-3 combines with J gene TRBJ1-6; tentative D call: TRBD1 (5 bases). With 1 base removed from V and 7 bases from J, the gap between germline ends came to 8 bases. The CDR3 has 14 residues. In germline, CDR1 is SGHNT, CDR2 YENEEA.

The V gene is TRBV5-1, the J gene TRBJ2-3; 8 positions agree with TRBD2. CDR1 is SGHRS and CDR2 is YFSETQ in the germline V gene. CDR3 length: 14 amino acids. Trimming took 2 bases from V and 6 from J; bases not matched to a gene: 5. The CDR3 coding sequence is TGCGCCAGCAGCTTTAAGCCGGGGGGGGATACGCAGTATTTT. It specifies CASSFKPGGDTQYF.

The chain has TRBV2 and TRBJ1-5, with D maybe TRBD1 (6 bases). Germline assignment: CDR1 SNHLY and CDR2 FYNNEI. The CDR3 has 14 residues. Trimming took 6 bases from V and 1 from J, leaving 10 bases between them. This CDR3 is CASRAGVSNQPQHF. The CDR3 region has the DNA TGTGCCAGCAGGGCAGGGGTGAGCAATCAGCCCCAGCATTTT.

In the case of this clone: The junction departs from germline at one end; a sequencing error may be responsible. In nucleotides, the CDR3 is TGTGCTAGCAGCTTAGGGAGCGGGAGTCGGACAGATACGCAGTATTTT. It specifies CASSLGSGSRTDTQYF. The V gene is TRBV7-7, the J gene TRBJ2-3; 8 bases agree with TRBD2. Germline CDR1 and CDR2: SSHAT and FNYEAQ (reference sequence). The CDR3 runs 16 residues. The full variable domain, its missing parts supplied by reference TRBV7-7 and TRBJ2-3, is GAGVSQSPRYKVTKRGQDVTLRCDPISSHATLYWYQQALGQGPEFLTYFNYEAQPDKSGLPSDRFSAERPEGSISTLTIQRTEQRDSAMYRCASSLGSGSRTDTQYFGPGTRLTVL.

J is TRBJ2-3 and V is TRBV5-6, with TRBD2 matching over 7 bases. The trim removed 4 bases at V and 2 bases at J, leaving 4 bases unmatched. This CDR3 is 14 amino acids long. Germline V lookup: CDR1 SGHDT, CDR2 YYEEEE. CDR3 DNA: TGTGCCAGCAGCCAGGGACTAATCACAGATACGCAGTATTTT. Protein: CASSQGLITDTQYF.

The chain recombines TRBV6-6 with TRBJ1-2, with a possible D match to TRBD1 (6 bases). The V and J ends lost 6 bases and 8 bases respectively, with 10 bases between them. Looked up from germline, CDR1 is MNHNY and CDR2 is SVGAGI (reference sequence). The CDR3 contains 11 residues. CDR3 amino acids: CASSTGFGYTF. The DNA of the CDR3 is TGTGCCAGCAGCACAGGGTTCGGCTACACCTTC.

V is TRBV6-5 and J is TRBJ1-3; unclear D gene. V lost 6 bases and J 4 bases, leaving 7 bases between the germline ends. CDR1 and CDR2 from the germline V gene are MNHEY and SVGAGI. The CDR3 contains 12 residues. CDR3 in DNA: TGTGCCAGCAGCCGTCTCGGAAACACCATATATTTT. It encodes CASSRLGNTIYF.

The chain couples TRBV2 to TRBJ2-6, with 7 bases aligning to TRBD2. From germline, CDR1 is SNHLY and CDR2 FYNNEI. The junction had 9 bases not matched to a gene; V was cut back by 0 bases and J by 4 bases. The CDR3 length is 18 residues. DNA of the CDR3: TGTGCCAGCAGTGAAGCCGTAGGGAGGGGTGGAGGGGCCAACGTCCTGACTTTC. It codes for CASSEAVGRGGGANVLTF.

Sample share makes this clone medium-sized. The rearrangement links TRBV10-1 to TRBJ1-1; tentatively, D is TRBD1 (5 bases). The CDR3 contains 14 residues. V was pared by 10 bases and J by 1 base, with 16 bases between. The germline V gene encodes CDR1 WNHNN and CDR2 SYGVQD (reference sequence). CDR3 residues: CAMGGGTPNTEAFF. The CDR3 DNA reads as TGCGCCATGGGGGGAGGGACTCCGAACACTGAAGCTTTCTTT.

In its sample, this clone was seen a few times. The V and J genes are TRBV9 and TRBJ2-2, with unresolved D. The V end lost 0 bases, the J end lost 4 bases, and 13 bases lay between the germline ends. The CDR3 consists of 16 residues. The V gene's germline CDR1 is SGDLS and CDR2 YYNGEE. The CDR3: CASSVVPGSFTGELFF. CDR3 DNA sequence: TGTGCCAGCAGCGTAGTTCCTGGCTCCTTCACCGGGGAGCTGTTTTTT. Drawing the rest from reference TRBV9 and TRBJ2-2, the complete variable domain is DSGVTQTPKHLITATGQRVTLRCSPRSGDLSVYWYQQSLDQGLQFLIQYYNGEERAKGNILERFSAQQFPDLHSELNLSSLELGDSALYFCASSVVPGSFTGELFFGEGSRLTVL.

V usage is TRBV6-5 and J usage is TRBJ2-1; D may be TRBD2 (5 bases). The CDR3 sequence is 15 residues long. Between the trimmed V and J ends, which lost 5 bases and 0 bases, there was a span of 11 bases. Germline CDR1 is MNHEY and CDR2 is SVGAGI. The CDR3 DNA is TGTGCCAGCAGTCACTTAGCGAGCTCCTACAATGAGCAGTTCTTC. Its protein product is CASSHLASSYNEQFF.

V is TRBV27 and J is TRBJ2-1, with TRBD2 as a possible D gene (5 bases). The CDR3 loop spans 14 amino acids. The V gene lost 2 bases and the J gene lost 8 bases, with 13 bases spanning the gap. CDR1 and CDR2 (germline): MNHEY, SMNVEV (reference sequence). In nucleotides, the CDR3 is TGTGCCAGCAGTTTAGAGTCCCCGAGGGATGAGCAGTTCTTC. Its protein product is CASSLESPRDEQFF.

This sequence joins TRBV2 and TRBJ2-5, with 10 bases identical to TRBD2. The CDR3 is 17 amino acids. V gave up 5 bases and J gave up 7 bases; unmatched junction bases: 16. Germline V gene lookup returns CDR1 SNHLY and CDR2 FYNNEI. The CDR3 nucleotides read TGTGCCAGCAGTTCCATAGAGAGCGGGAGGGACATGGGGACCCAGTACTTC. Residues: CASSSIESGRDMGTQYF.

This rearrangement joins TRBV7-2 to TRBJ1-3; 10 nucleotides agree with TRBD1. V lost 0 bases, J lost 7 bases, and 9 bases stayed unmatched. The CDR3 is 17 residues long. Germline CDR1 reads SGHTA; CDR2 reads FQGNSA. The CDR3 loop is CASSLASGTGDGNTIYF. The CDR3 nucleotides are TGTGCCAGCAGCTTAGCGTCCGGGACAGGGGACGGGAACACCATATATTTT. Full variable domain (outside the CDR3, taken from reference TRBV7-2 and TRBJ1-3): GAGVSQSPSNKVTEKGKDVELRCDPISGHTALYWYRQSLGQGLEFLIYFQGNSAPDKSGLPSDRFSAERTGGSVSTLTIQRTQQEDSAVYLCASSLASGTGDGNTIYFGEGSWLTVV.

J is TRBJ1-2 and V is TRBV5-1, with TRBD1 identical over 7 bases. The CDR3 is 15 residues long. Germline lookup yields CDR1 SGHRS and CDR2 YFSETQ. With V trimmed by 4 bases and J by 4 bases, 10 bases remained unmatched. The CDR3 protein is CASSMDQGGIYGYTF. Written as DNA, the CDR3 is TGCGCCAGCAGCATGGACCAGGGGGGAATCTATGGCTACACCTTC.

The J gene is TRBJ2-7, the V gene TRBV14; perhaps TRBD1 as D (6 bases). Germline V CDR1 and CDR2: SGHDN, FVKESK. The germline V and J ends were trimmed by 4 bases and 4 bases, with 11 bases remaining between them. CDR3 length: 13 residues. The CDR3 sequence: CASSRDTEYEQYF. CDR3 sequence (DNA): TGTGCCAGCAGCCGGGACACCGAATACGAGCAGTACTTC.

The V call is TRBV27, the J call TRBJ2-7, with a possible D match to TRBD1 (6 bases). The CDR3 extends over 14 amino acids. CDR1 is MNHEY, CDR2 SMNVEV, per germline (reference sequence). The V end lost 4 bases, the J end lost 6 bases, and 16 bases lay between the germline ends. The CDR3 is CASSSQGNLAEQYF. As DNA, the CDR3 is TGTGCCAGCAGTTCACAGGGTAACCTTGCCGAGCAGTACTTC.

The chain is built from TRBV11-2 and TRBJ1-5; D is unresolved. CDR3 length: 13 amino acids. V was shortened by 5 bases and J by 9 bases, with 14 bases between the two germline ends. Germline V gene sequence: CDR1 SGHAT, CDR2 FQNNGV. Here the CDR3 reads CASSVMQEGPQHF. In DNA form, the CDR3 reads TGTGCCAGCAGCGTAATGCAGGAGGGGCCCCAGCATTTT.

The rearrangement links TRBV7-2 to TRBJ1-2; no clear D gene. The V gene lost 1 base and the J gene lost 2 bases, with 8 bases spanning the gap. Germline-derived CDR1 and CDR2 are SGHTA and FQGNSA. This CDR3 is 14 amino acids long. The CDR3, as DNA: TGTGCCAGCAGCTTAGGTGGCACAAACTATGGCTACACCTTC. Translation: CASSLGGTNYGYTF. Together with reference TRBV7-2 and TRBJ1-2, the CDR3 gives the full variable domain: GAGVSQSPSNKVTEKGKDVELRCDPISGHTALYWYRQSLGQGLEFLIYFQGNSAPDKSGLPSDRFSAERTGGSVSTLTIQRTQQEDSAVYLCASSLGGTNYGYTFGSGTRLTVV.

The V gene is TRBV5-6, the J gene TRBJ2-5, with D perhaps matching TRBD2 (6 bases). With 4 bases removed from V and 0 bases from J, the gap between germline ends came to 7 bases. This CDR3 spans 13 amino acids. Germline V CDR1 and CDR2: SGHDT, YYEEEE. The CDR3: CASSGGYQETQYF. The CDR3 coding sequence is TGTGCCAGCAGCGGGGGGTACCAAGAGACCCAGTACTTC.

The chain uses TRBV29-1 and TRBJ1-3; possible D gene TRBD1, 6 bases. The V gene's germline CDR1 is SQVTM and CDR2 ANQGSEA. Trimming stripped 6 bases from V and 0 bases from J, with 12 bases between. CDR3 size: 14 residues. CDR3 coding DNA: TGCAGCGTGGATACAGGGATCTCTGGAAACACCATATATTTT. Translating it yields CSVDTGISGNTIYF. The full variable domain, completed using reference TRBV29-1 and TRBJ1-3, is SAVISQKPSRDICQRGTSLTIQCQVDSQVTMMFWYRQQPGQSLTLIATANQGSEATYESGFVIDKFPISRPNLTFSTLTVSNMSPEDSSIYLCSVDTGISGNTIYFGEGSWLTVV.

The genes are TRBV28 and TRBJ1-2; D ambiguous. This CDR3 has 13 amino acids. From germline, CDR1 is MDHEN and CDR2 SYDVKM. The ends were cut back, 3 bases at V and 2 bases at J, with 7 bases in the middle. In DNA, the CDR3 is TGTGCCAGCAGTTTGAACTTAAACTATGGCTACACCTTC. Translation: CASSLNLNYGYTF.

The chain combines TRBV5-1 with TRBJ1-3, with no clear D. Germline CDR1 reads SGHRS; CDR2 reads YFSETQ. V was pared by 0 bases and J by 1 base, with 8 bases between. The CDR3 spans 15 residues. The CDR3 sequence is CASSLGRSSGNTIYF. DNA of the CDR3: TGCGCCAGCAGCTTGGGACGGAGTTCTGGAAACACCATATATTTT.

The chain carries TRBV27 and TRBJ2-3; the match to TRBD1 covers 8 bases. From germline, CDR1 is MNHEY and CDR2 SMNVEV (reference sequence). Germline trimming cut 1 base from V and 4 bases from J; bases unmatched to any gene: 10. The CDR3 spans 17 residues. This chain's CDR3 is CASSLWGQESRADTQYF. CDR3 bases: TGTGCCAGCAGTTTATGGGGACAGGAAAGCAGGGCAGATACGCAGTATTTT.

The chain's CDR3 is CASLGTGINQPQHF. CDR3 nucleotides: TGTGCCAGCTTGGGAACAGGGATCAATCAGCCCCAGCATTTT. The rearrangement joins TRBV28 to TRBJ1-5; the D gene is possibly TRBD1 (6 bases). This CDR3 has 14 residues. Germline loops: CDR1 MDHEN, CDR2 SYDVKM. Trimming removed 8 bases from V and 3 bases from J, with 14 bases in between.

This chain joins TRBV28 and TRBJ2-3; TRBD2 aligns across 9 bases. V shed 6 bases, J shed 2 bases, and the junction held 6 bases outside the gene matches. CDR3 length equals 15 residues. The germline gives CDR1 MDHEN, CDR2 SYDVKM. CDR3 sequence reads: CASSRTSDYTDTQYF. The CDR3 bases are TGTGCCAGCAGCAGGACTAGCGATTACACAGATACGCAGTATTTT.

This clone was seen once. The chain uses TRBV6-5 and TRBJ2-7; 7 bases agree with TRBD2. Trimming cost V 6 bases and J 4 bases; bases outside gene matches: 12. The CDR3 is made up of 15 amino acids. The germline CDR1 and CDR2 sequences are MNHEY and SVGAGI. The CDR3 DNA follows: TGTGCCAGCAGCCCCGGGTGGGAGGGAGGGTACGAGCAGTACTTC. Translated, it gives CASSPGWEGGYEQYF.

The gene calls are TRBV18 and TRBJ2-2, with TRBD2 matching over 8 bases. Germline lookup yields CDR1 KGHSH and CDR2 LQKENI. The CDR3 runs 16 residues. V was pared by 3 bases and J by 3 bases, with 6 bases of the junction left unmatched. Here the CDR3 reads CASSPSGSSYTGELFF. CDR3 DNA: TGTGCCAGCTCACCGAGCGGGAGCTCATACACCGGGGAGCTGTTTTTT.

The chain combines TRBV28 with TRBJ2-7; TRBD2 aligns across 10 bases. This CDR3 is built from 15 residues. The ends lost 6 bases at V and 5 bases at J; junction bases unmatched: 10. Germline lookup yields CDR1 MDHEN and CDR2 SYDVKM. The CDR3 region is CASRGTVAGGHEQYF. The CDR3 DNA reads TGTGCCAGCAGGGGAACAGTAGCGGGAGGCCACGAGCAGTACTTC.

The gene calls are TRBV4-2 and TRBJ2-7, with TRBD1 matching 9 bases. The J segment lost 6 bases and the V segment lost 2 bases, leaving 8 bases of the junction unmatched. There are 15 residues in the CDR3. In germline, CDR1 is LGHNA, CDR2 YNFKEQ. The CDR3 DNA reads as TGTGCCAGCAGCCAAACAGGGGGCGTTGGGCGCGAGCAGTACTTC. This translates into CASSQTGGVGREQYF.

V and J are TRBV27 and TRBJ2-4; a weak D match, TRBD1 (5 bases). In germline, CDR1 is MNHEY, CDR2 SMNVEV (reference sequence). V was shortened by 2 bases and J by 6 bases, with 11 bases between the two germline ends. The CDR3 has 14 amino acids. The CDR3 here is CASSLGDRANIQYF. In nucleotides, the CDR3 is TGTGCCAGCAGTTTAGGCGACAGAGCAAACATTCAGTACTTC.

The J gene is TRBJ1-5, the V gene TRBV4-1; D perhaps matches TRBD1 (5 bases). Trimming removed 3 bases from V and 5 bases from J, with 14 bases in between. The CDR3 consists of 15 residues. Germline V CDR1 and CDR2: MGHRA, YSYEKL. The CDR3 nucleotides read TGCGCCAGCAGCCAGACCGGGGGGTTGGATCAGCCCCAGCATTTT. Translated: CASSQTGGLDQPQHF.